This section outlines one T cell receptor beta chain sequence together with its context. This sample was included in a study of CD8 T cells in Susac syndrome. Study as a whole: Patients with Susac syndrome were, at the time of blood collection, therapy-naive, maintained on corticosteroids, or maintained on intravenous immunoglobulin alone.

RNA amounts of about 0.5 to 1 ug underwent reverse transcription with random hexamers. One entry per CDR3 protein results from TCRdb running MiXCR on the immunoSEQ multiplex PCR reads. The data contain under 110,000 distinct CDR3 sequences, roughly 95% of them singletons. CDR3 length: 16 residues. In germline, CDR1 is MNHEY, CDR2 SVGEGT. Trimming cost V 2 bases and J 9 bases; bases outside gene matches: 11. Sample: CD8+ T cells from PBMCs. The sequence was obtained from a human donor with Susac syndrome. The chain carries TRBV6-2 or TRBV6-3 and TRBJ2-1, with 9 bases aligning to TRBD1. In nucleotides, the CDR3 is TGTGCCAGCAGTTACGGGACAGGGAACGCGATAGCTGAGCAGTTCTTC. Its translation: CASSYGTGNAIAEQFF.